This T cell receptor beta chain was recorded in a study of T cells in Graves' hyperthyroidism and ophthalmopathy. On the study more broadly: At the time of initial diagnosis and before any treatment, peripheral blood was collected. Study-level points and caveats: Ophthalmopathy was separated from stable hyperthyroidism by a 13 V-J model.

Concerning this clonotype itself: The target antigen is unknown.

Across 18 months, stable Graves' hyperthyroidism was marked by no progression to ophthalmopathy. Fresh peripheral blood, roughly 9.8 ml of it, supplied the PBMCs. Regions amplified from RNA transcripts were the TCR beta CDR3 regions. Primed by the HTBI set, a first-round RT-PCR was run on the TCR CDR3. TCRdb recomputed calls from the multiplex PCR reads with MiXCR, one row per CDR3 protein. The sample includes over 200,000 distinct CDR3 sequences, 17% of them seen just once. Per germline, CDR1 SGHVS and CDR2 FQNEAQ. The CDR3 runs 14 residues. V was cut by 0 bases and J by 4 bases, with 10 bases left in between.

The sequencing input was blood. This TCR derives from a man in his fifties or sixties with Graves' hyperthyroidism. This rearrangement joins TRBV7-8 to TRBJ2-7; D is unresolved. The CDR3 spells CASSLAGLQYEQYF. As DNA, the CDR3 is TGTGCCAGCAGCTTAGCAGGGTTACAATACGAGCAGTACTTC.